The clone carrying this TCR beta chain was detected only a few times. The source of the sample is a study of T cell repertoires in cytomegalovirus infection. Study as a whole: An indication of both CMV infection and matching HLA type came from public TCR beta signatures.

TCRdb itself ran the reads through MiXCR, one entry per CDR3 protein. Here the sample spans 500,000 to 600,000 distinct CDR3 sequences, 16% being singletons. This sequence was found in a human donor in good health (CMV status not recorded). Some clones in this sample may be carry-over from other donors' samples. The sample consisted of CD8+ T cells from PBMCs.

CDR3 protein: CASSLSPLSEQYF. CDR3 nucleotide sequence: TGTGCCAGCAGTTTAAGTCCTCTGTCCGAGCAGTACTTC. The chain employs TRBV27 and TRBJ2-7; no clear D. The germline V gene encodes CDR1 MNHEY and CDR2 SMNVEV (reference sequence). This CDR3 has 13 amino acids. The V end was cut by 2 bases, the J end by 6 bases, with 11 bases between.